The present TCR beta chain was sequenced within a study of blood T cell repertoires in COVID-19. Original analysis: It was from reference gene primer amplification that nucleated cell counts were estimated. Generated by immunoSEQ multiplex PCR, the TCRdb table keeps only in-frame clones and is missing some. The V and J calls and clone size come from that table; D and trimming were worked out from the DNA. The data show roughly 180,000 clones, about four fifths seen once. The CDR3 consists of 16 residues. The germline V gene encodes CDR1 SGDLS and CDR2 YYNGEE. V was trimmed by 4 bases and J by 5 bases, leaving 16 bases between them.

The sequence derives from a man in his fifties or sixties who had recovered from COVID-19. J is TRBJ1-6 and V is TRBV9; no clear D gene. Sequenced: PBMCs or T cells enriched from blood (not recorded which). CDR3: CASSFTPGGHNSPLHF. The CDR3 DNA reads as TGTGCCAGCAGCTTCACCCCAGGTGGCCATAATTCACCCCTCCACTTT.